This entry concerns a single T cell receptor beta chain. What it recognizes is unknown. This record belongs to a study of memory CD4+ T cells and cytomegalovirus serostatus. Study overall: Donors were healthy Belgian adults, fewer than ten CMV seropositive and 24 seronegative.

Points from the study as a whole: Of 150 to 200 reported CMV TCRbeta sequences, 60 to 85 were found in memory CD4+ repertoires.

In the authors' methods: After removing out-of-frame reads, over 2 million distinct TCRbeta sequences remained. The method was immunoSEQ multiplex PCR; TCRdb's version includes in-frame clones alone and lacks a portion of them. The D gene and trimming were derived from the DNA, and the V and J assignments and clone size from that table. The sample shows about 46,000 clones, about 73% of them seen only once. The sort gate was single viable CD3+CD4+CD8-CD45RO+ cells for memory CD4+ T cells. Per germline, CDR1 SGHNT and CDR2 YYREEE (reference sequence). The CDR3 consists of 13 residues. V lost 2 bases, J lost 10 bases, and 15 bases lay in between.

The receptor's source is an adult in good health and CMV-seronegative. The sequenced sample consisted of memory CD4+ T cells from blood. The genes are TRBV5-4 and TRBJ1-1; maybe TRBD1 (5 bases). The CDR3 DNA follows: TGTGCCAGCAGCTTCGAGGGACGCCGCGGAGCTTTCTTT. Protein product: CASSFEGRRGAFF.